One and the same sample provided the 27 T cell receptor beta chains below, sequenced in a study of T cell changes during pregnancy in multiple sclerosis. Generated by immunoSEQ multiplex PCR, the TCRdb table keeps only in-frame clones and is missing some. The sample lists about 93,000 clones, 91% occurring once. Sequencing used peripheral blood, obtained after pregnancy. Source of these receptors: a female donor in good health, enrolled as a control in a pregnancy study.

Here the CDR3 DNA reads TGTGCCAGCAGTTTTAACAGGGGTAATGAAAAACTGTTTTTT. Encoded protein: CASSFNRGNEKLFF. V is TRBV27 and J is TRBJ1-4, with 7 bases identical to TRBD1. CDR3 length equals 14 residues. V gave up 3 bases and J gave up 4 bases; unmatched junction bases: 2. CDR1 is MNHEY and CDR2 is SMNVEV in the germline V gene (reference sequence).

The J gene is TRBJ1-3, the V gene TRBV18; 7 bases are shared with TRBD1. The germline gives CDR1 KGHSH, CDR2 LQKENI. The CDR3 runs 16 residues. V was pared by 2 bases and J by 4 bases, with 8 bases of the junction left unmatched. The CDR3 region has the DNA TGTGCCAGCTCACCAGCGGGACAGCCTAGAGGAAACACCATATATTTT. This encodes CASSPAGQPRGNTIYF.

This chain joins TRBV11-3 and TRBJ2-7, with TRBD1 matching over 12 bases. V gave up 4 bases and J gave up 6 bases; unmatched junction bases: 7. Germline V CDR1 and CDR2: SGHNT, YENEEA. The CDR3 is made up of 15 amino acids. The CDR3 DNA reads TGTGCCAGCAGCTCGGCCGGGACAGGGGGCGGCGAGCAGTACTTC. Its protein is CASSSAGTGGGEQYF.

CDR3 nucleotide sequence: TGTGCCAGCAGCTTATCCACAGCCCGCACAGATACGCAGTATTTT. Protein sequence: CASSLSTARTDTQYF. The chain joins TRBV11-2 to TRBJ2-3, with unresolved D. V gave up 2 bases and J gave up 1 base, with 10 bases separating them. Germline V gives CDR1 SGHAT, CDR2 FQNNGV. The CDR3 is 15 residues long.

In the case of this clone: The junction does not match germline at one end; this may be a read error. The CDR3 loop is CASSLGMWRLPNYGARYTF. The CDR3 DNA follows: TGTGCTAGCAGCTTAGGCATGTGGCGGCTGCCTAACTATGGGGCAAGGTACACCTTC. V usage is TRBV7-7 and J usage is TRBJ1-2, with a weak D call TRBD1 (5 bases). There are 19 residues in the CDR3. The germline CDR1 and CDR2 sequences are SSHAT and FNYEAQ (reference sequence).

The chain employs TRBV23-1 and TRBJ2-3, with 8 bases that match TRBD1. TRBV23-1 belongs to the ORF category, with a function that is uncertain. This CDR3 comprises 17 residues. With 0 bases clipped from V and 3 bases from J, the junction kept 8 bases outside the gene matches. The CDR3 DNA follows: TGCGCCAGCAGTCAATCGATCAGGGGGCGCGAGACAGATACGCAGTATTTT. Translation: CASSQSIRGRETDTQYF.

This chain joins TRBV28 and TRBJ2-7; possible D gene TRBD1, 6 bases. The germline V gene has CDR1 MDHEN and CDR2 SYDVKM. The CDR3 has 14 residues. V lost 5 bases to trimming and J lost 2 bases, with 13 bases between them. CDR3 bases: TGTGCCAGCAGTACTCTCGACAGGCCCTACGAGCAGTACTTC. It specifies CASSTLDRPYEQYF.

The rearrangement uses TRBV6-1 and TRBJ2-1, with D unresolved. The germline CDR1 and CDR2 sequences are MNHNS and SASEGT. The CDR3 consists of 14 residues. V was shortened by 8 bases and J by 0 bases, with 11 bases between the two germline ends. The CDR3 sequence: CASRLTSSYNEQFF. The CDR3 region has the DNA TGTGCCAGCCGACTGACGAGCTCCTACAATGAGCAGTTCTTC.

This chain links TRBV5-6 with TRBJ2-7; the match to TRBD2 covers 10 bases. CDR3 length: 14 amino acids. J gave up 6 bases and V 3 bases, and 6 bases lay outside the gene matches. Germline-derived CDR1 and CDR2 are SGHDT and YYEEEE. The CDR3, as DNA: TGTGCCAGCAGCTCACTAGCGGGGTCGGGCGAGCAGTACTTC. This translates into CASSSLAGSGEQYF.

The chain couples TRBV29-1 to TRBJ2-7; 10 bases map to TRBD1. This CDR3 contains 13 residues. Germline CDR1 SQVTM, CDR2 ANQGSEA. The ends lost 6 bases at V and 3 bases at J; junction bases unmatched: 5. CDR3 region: CSVLTGGGYEQYF. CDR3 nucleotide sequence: TGCAGCGTCCTGACAGGGGGCGGCTACGAGCAGTACTTC.

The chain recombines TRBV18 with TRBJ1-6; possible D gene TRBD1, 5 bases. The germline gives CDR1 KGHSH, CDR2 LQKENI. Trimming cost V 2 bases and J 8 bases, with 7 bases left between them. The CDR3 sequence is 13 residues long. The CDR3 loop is CASSPDSYSPLHF. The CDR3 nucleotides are TGTGCCAGCTCACCAGACAGCTATTCACCCCTCCACTTT. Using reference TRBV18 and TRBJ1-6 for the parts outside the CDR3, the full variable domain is NAGVMQNPRHLVRRRGQEARLRCSPMKGHSHVYWYRQLPEEGLKFMVYLQKENIIDESGMPKERFSAEFPKEGPSILRIQQVVRGDSAAYFCASSPDSYSPLHFGNGTRLTVT.

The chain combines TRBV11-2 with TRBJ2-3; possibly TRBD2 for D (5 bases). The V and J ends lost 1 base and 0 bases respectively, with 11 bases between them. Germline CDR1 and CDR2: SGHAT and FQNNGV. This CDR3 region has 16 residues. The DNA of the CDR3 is TGTGCCAGCAGCTTAGGCCCACTAGGCAGCACAGATACGCAGTATTTT. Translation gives CASSLGPLGSTDTQYF.

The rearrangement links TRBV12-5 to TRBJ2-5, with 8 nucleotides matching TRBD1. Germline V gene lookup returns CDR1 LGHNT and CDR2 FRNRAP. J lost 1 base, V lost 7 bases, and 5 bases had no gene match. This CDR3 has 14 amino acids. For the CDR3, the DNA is TGTGCTAGTGCCCACGGACAGGGCCAAGAGACCCAGTACTTC. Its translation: CASAHGQGQETQYF.

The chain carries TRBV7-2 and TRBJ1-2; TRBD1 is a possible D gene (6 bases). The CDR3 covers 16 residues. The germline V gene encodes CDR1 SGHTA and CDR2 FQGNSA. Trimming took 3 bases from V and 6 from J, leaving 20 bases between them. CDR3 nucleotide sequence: TGTGCCAGCAGCTTTAGGGGGACCCCTTCAGGGGATGGCTACACCTTC. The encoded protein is CASSFRGTPSGDGYTF. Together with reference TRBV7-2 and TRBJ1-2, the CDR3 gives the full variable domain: GAGVSQSPSNKVTEKGKDVELRCDPISGHTALYWYRQSLGQGLEFLIYFQGNSAPDKSGLPSDRFSAERTGGSVSTLTIQRTQQEDSAVYLCASSFRGTPSGDGYTFGSGTRLTVV.

This CDR3 reads CASSKGGSGTGELFF. The CDR3 nucleotides are TGTGCCAGCAGTAAAGGCGGGTCCGGCACCGGGGAGCTGTTTTTT. The gene calls are TRBV11-3 and TRBJ2-2, with D tentatively TRBD2 (5 bases). Germline values: CDR1 SGHNT, CDR2 YENEEA. This CDR3 region has 15 residues. Deletions cut 6 bases from V and 4 bases from J, with 15 bases between.

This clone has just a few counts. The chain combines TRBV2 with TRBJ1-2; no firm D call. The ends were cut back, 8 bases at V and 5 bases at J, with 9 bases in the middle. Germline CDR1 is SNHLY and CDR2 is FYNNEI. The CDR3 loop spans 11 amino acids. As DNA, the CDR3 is TGTGCCAGCCCGTTCGGGTATGGCTACACCTTC. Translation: CASPFGYGYTF.

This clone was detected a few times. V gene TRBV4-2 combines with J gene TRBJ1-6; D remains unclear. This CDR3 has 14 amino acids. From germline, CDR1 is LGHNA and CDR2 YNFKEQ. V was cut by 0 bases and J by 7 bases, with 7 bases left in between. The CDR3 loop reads CASSQDLENSPLHF. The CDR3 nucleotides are TGTGCCAGCAGCCAAGATCTGGAGAATTCACCCCTCCACTTT.

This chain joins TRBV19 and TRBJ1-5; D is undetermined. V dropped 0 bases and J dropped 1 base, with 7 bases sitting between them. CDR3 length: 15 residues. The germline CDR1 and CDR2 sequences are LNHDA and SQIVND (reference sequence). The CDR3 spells CASSIDLESNQPQHF. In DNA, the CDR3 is TGTGCCAGTAGTATAGACCTAGAGAGCAATCAGCCCCAGCATTTT.

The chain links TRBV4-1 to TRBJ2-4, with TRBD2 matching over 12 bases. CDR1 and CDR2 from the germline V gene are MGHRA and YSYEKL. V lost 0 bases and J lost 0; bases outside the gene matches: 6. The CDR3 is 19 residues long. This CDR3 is CASSQDPSGGDVAKNIQYF. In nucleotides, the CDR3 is TGCGCCAGCAGCCAAGATCCTAGCGGGGGGGACGTAGCCAAAAACATTCAGTACTTC.

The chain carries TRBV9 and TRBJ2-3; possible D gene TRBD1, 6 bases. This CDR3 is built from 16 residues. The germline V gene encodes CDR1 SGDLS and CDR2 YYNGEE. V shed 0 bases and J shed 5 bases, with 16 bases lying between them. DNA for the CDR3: TGTGCCAGCAGCGTAGGTGACAGGAGAGGCGTAGATACGCAGTATTTT. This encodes CASSVGDRRGVDTQYF.

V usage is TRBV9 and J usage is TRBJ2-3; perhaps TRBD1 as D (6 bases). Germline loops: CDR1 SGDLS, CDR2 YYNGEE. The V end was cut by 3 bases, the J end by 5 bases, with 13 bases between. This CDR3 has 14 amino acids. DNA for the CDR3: TGTGCCAGCAGCGCCCAGAAAGGGGGAGATACGCAGTATTTT. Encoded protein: CASSAQKGGDTQYF.

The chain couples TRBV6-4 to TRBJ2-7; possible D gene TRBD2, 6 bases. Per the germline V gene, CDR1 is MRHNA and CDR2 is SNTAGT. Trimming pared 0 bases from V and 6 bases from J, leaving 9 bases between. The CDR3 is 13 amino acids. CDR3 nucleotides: TGTGCCAGCAGTGACTCTGGAGGGGCCGAGCAGTACTTC. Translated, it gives CASSDSGGAEQYF.

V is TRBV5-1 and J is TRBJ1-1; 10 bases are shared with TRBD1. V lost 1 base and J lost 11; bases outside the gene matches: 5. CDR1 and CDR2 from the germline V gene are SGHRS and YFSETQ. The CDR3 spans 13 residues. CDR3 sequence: CASSLTGQGGAFF. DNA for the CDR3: TGCGCCAGCAGCTTGACCGGACAGGGGGGGGCTTTCTTT.

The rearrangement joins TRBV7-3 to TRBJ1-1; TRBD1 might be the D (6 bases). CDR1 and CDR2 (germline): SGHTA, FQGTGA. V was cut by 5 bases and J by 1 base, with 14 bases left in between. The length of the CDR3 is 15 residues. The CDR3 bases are TGTGCCAGCAGCCTGACGCCGGGACAGAACACTGAAGCTTTCTTT. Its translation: CASSLTPGQNTEAFF.

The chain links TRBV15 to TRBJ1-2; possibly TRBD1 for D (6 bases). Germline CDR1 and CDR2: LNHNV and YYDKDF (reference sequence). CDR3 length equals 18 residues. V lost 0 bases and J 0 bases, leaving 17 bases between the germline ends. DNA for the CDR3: TGTGCCACCAGCAGAGATCTACTGTACAGGGTGGCTAACTATGGCTACACCTTC. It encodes CATSRDLLYRVANYGYTF.

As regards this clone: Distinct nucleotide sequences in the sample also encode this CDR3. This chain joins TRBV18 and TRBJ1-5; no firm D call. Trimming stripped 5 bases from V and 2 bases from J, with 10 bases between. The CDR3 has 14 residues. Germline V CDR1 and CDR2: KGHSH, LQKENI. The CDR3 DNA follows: TGTGCCAGCTCAACAACAGTGGGCAATCAGCCCCAGCATTTT. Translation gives CASSTTVGNQPQHF. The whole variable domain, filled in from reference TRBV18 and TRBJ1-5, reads NAGVMQNPRHLVRRRGQEARLRCSPMKGHSHVYWYRQLPEEGLKFMVYLQKENIIDESGMPKERFSAEFPKEGPSILRIQQVVRGDSAAYFCASSTTVGNQPQHFGDGTRLSIL.

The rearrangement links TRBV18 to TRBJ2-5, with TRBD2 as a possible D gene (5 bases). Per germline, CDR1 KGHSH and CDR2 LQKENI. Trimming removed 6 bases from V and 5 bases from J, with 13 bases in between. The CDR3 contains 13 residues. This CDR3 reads CASSRLPGETQYF. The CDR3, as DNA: TGTGCCAGCTCCCGACTGCCGGGGGAGACCCAGTACTTC. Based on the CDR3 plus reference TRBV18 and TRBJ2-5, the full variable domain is NAGVMQNPRHLVRRRGQEARLRCSPMKGHSHVYWYRQLPEEGLKFMVYLQKENIIDESGMPKERFSAEFPKEGPSILRIQQVVRGDSAAYFCASSRLPGETQYFGPGTRLLVL.